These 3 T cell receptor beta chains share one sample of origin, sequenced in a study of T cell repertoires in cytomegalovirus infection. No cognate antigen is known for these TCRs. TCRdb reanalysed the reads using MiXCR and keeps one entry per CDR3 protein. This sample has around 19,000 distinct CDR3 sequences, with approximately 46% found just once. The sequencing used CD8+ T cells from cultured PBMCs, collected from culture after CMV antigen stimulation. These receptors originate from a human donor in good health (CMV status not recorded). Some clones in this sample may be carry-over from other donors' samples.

CDR3 nucleotides: TGTGCCAGCAGCTCGCTTGGGCCCCAGCATTTT. Its protein product is CASSSLGPQHF. The chain has TRBV5-8 and TRBJ1-5; D remains ambiguous. Germline CDR1 is SGHTS and CDR2 is YDEGEE. This CDR3 is built from 11 residues. The V end lost 3 bases, the J end lost 9 bases, and 7 bases lay between the germline ends.

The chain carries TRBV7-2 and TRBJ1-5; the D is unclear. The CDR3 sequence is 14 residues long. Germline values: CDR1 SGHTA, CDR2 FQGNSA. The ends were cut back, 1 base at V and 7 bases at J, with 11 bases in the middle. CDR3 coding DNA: TGTGCCAGCAGCTTAGGGGCCCCTCCCCAGCCCCAGCATTTT. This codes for CASSLGAPPQPQHF.

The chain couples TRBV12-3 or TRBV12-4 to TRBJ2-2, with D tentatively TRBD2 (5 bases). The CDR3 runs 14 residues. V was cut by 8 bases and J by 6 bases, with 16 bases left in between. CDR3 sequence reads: CASAGGVSSGELFF. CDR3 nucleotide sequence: TGTGCCAGCGCGGGCGGAGTTTCGTCCGGGGAGCTGTTTTTT.